One T cell receptor beta chain is described in this entry. The entry originates in a study of blood T cell repertoires in COVID-19. Across the whole study: Specimens from acute and convalescent COVID-19 originated in the United States, Italy and Spain. PBMCs, B-cell-depleted T cells, or T cells provided the cDNA or gDNA that made up the material.

CDR1 and CDR2 from the germline V gene are SGHRS and YFSETQ. Trimming shortened V by 2 bases and J by 1 base, and 10 bases separated the two germline ends. The CDR3 covers 14 residues. Methods used by the authors: From reference gene primer amplification, estimates of nucleated cell counts were derived. The data were produced by immunoSEQ multiplex PCR, yet TCRdb's version contains in-frame clones alone and is incomplete. That table furnishes V, J and clone size, whereas the DNA furnished D and trimming. This sample carries approximately 200,000 clones, 80% to 90% of them seen once, and the ten largest clones take less than 3.5%. Patients in Seattle were enrolled during active infection, then followed longitudinally.

V and J are TRBV5-1 and TRBJ2-7; a possible D gene is TRBD1 (6 bases). The sample was peripheral blood. The receptor was derived from a young man with COVID-19, enrolled during active disease. The CDR3 coding sequence is TGCGCCAGCAGCTTTTCGGACAGATCCTACGAGCAGTACTTC. It translates to CASSFSDRSYEQYF.